These 3 T cell receptor beta chains were all obtained from the same sample, sequenced in a study of blood T cell repertoires in COVID-19. The method was immunoSEQ multiplex PCR; TCRdb's version includes in-frame clones alone and lacks a portion of them. In the table there are about 41,000 clones, 85% to 90% of which are singletons. Material for sequencing was peripheral blood. These receptors were collected from a human donor in a cohort sampled during active COVID-19.

The chain recombines TRBV2 with TRBJ2-2, with 8 bases aligning to TRBD2. Germline values: CDR1 SNHLY, CDR2 FYNNEI. The ends lost 6 bases at V and 6 bases at J; junction bases unmatched: 3. The CDR3 extends over 13 amino acids. CDR3 residues: CASRGLGAGELFF. The CDR3 nucleotides read TGTGCCAGCAGGGGACTAGGGGCCGGGGAGCTGTTTTTT. The variable domain in full, completed from reference TRBV2 and TRBJ2-2, reads EPEVTQTPSHQVTQMGQEVILRCVPISNHLYFYWYRQILGQKVEFLVSFYNNEISEKSEIFDDQFSVERPDGSNFTLKIRSTKLEDSAMYFCASRGLGAGELFFGEGSRLTVL.

This rearrangement joins TRBV5-4 to TRBJ1-2; the D gene is possibly TRBD1 (6 bases). CDR3 length: 13 amino acids. CDR1 is SGHNT, CDR2 YYREEE, per germline (reference sequence). V was trimmed by 3 bases and J by 5 bases, leaving 11 bases between them. CDR3 bases: TGTGCCAGCAGCTCCGGACAGCCTTATGGCTACACCTTC. Translation: CASSSGQPYGYTF.

This chain uses TRBV5-1 with TRBJ1-5; 9 nucleotides align to TRBD1. J was trimmed by 0 bases and V by 4 bases; bases with no gene match: 5. The CDR3 is 16 amino acids. Per germline, CDR1 SGHRS and CDR2 YFSETQ. CDR3 DNA: TGCGCCAGCAGCCCTGGACAGGGGATTAGCAATCAGCCCCAGCATTTT. Its protein is CASSPGQGISNQPQHF.